The 29 T cell receptor beta chains presented below share a single source sample, sequenced in a study of cytomegalovirus exposure and HLA in healthy donors. Amplification used 60 Vbeta primers and 13 Jbeta primers. The protocol was immunoSEQ multiplex PCR, while the TCRdb copy is restricted to in-frame clones and leaves out a portion. The data contain under 130,000 clones, 75% of them singletons. Sequences were obtained from PBMCs. The source of these receptors is a man in his forties in good health and CMV-seronegative.

CDR3 sequence (DNA): TGTGCCAGCAGCCGGAGGGGGGGTATAGTTGACAATGAGCAGTTCTTC. It is translated as CASSRRGGIVDNEQFF. The genes are TRBV7-6 and TRBJ2-1; perhaps TRBD2 as D (7 bases). The CDR3 loop spans 16 amino acids. The V end was cut by 5 bases, the J end by 5 bases, with 19 bases between. CDR1 is SGHVS, CDR2 FNYEAQ, per germline.

This rearrangement joins TRBV6-1 to TRBJ1-1; no reliable D call. In germline, CDR1 is MNHNS, CDR2 SASEGT. V lost 10 bases and J lost 11, with 17 bases in between. The CDR3 sequence is 11 residues long. The DNA of the CDR3 is TGTGCCACACACTCAAGCCTTAGCGCTTTCTTT. The encoded protein is CATHSSLSAFF.

The DNA of the CDR3 is TGTGCCAGCAGCACCCGGACTAGCGGGGGTGTCGAGCAGTACTTC. As protein: CASSTRTSGGVEQYF. The V gene is TRBV7-6, the J gene TRBJ2-7; TRBD2 agrees at 13 bases. J gave up 6 bases and V 5 bases, and 7 bases lay outside the gene matches. This CDR3 region has 15 residues. From germline, CDR1 is SGHVS and CDR2 FNYEAQ.

The V call is TRBV18, the J call TRBJ2-1; 10 nucleotides agree with TRBD1. Germline assignment: CDR1 KGHSH and CDR2 LQKENI. The V segment lost 5 bases and the J segment 5 bases; nucleotides outside the gene matches: 3. This CDR3 contains 14 residues. The CDR3 region is CASSGTGVNNEQFF. The CDR3 DNA reads TGTGCCAGCTCAGGGACAGGGGTAAACAATGAGCAGTTCTTC.

This rearrangement joins TRBV11-3 to TRBJ1-2; possibly TRBD1 for D (6 bases). Trimming took off 5 bases at V and 2 bases at J, with 15 bases between the two ends. Germline V gives CDR1 SGHNT, CDR2 YENEEA. The CDR3 is made up of 15 amino acids. The CDR3 reads CASSTKTGVNYGYTF. Written as DNA, the CDR3 is TGTGCCAGCAGCACCAAGACAGGCGTGAACTATGGCTACACCTTC.

The chain links TRBV18 to TRBJ2-7; possibly TRBD2 for D (5 bases). V was pared by 0 bases and J by 1 base, with 10 bases between. CDR3 length equals 15 residues. In germline, CDR1 is KGHSH, CDR2 LQKENI. In DNA, the CDR3 is TGTGCCAGCTCACCACCCCAGCGGACGTCCTACGAGCAGTACTTC. Residues: CASSPPQRTSYEQYF. The full variable domain, in which reference TRBV18 and TRBJ2-7 provide the parts outside the CDR3, is NAGVMQNPRHLVRRRGQEARLRCSPMKGHSHVYWYRQLPEEGLKFMVYLQKENIIDESGMPKERFSAEFPKEGPSILRIQQVVRGDSAAYFCASSPPQRTSYEQYFGPGTRLTVT.

The genes are TRBV5-1 and TRBJ2-7; 9 nucleotides agree with TRBD2. This CDR3 has 15 residues. In germline, CDR1 is SGHRS, CDR2 YFSETQ. With 4 bases clipped from V and 3 bases from J, the junction kept 8 bases outside the gene matches. The CDR3 coding sequence is TGCGCCAGCAGCCCGACGACTAGCGGCATCTACGAGCAGTACTTC. Protein sequence: CASSPTTSGIYEQYF. Variable domain in full (rest from reference TRBV5-1 and TRBJ2-7): KAGVTQTPRYLIKTRGQQVTLSCSPISGHRSVSWYQQTPGQGLQFLFEYFSETQRNKGNFPGRFSGRQFSNSRSEMNVSTLELGDSALYLCASSPTTSGIYEQYFGPGTRLTVT.

The chain combines TRBV6-6 with TRBJ1-1; 8 nucleotides match TRBD1. Unmatched junction bases numbered 3, after V lost 5 bases and J lost 1 base. The CDR3 spans 14 residues. Per the germline V gene, CDR1 is MNHNY and CDR2 is SVGAGI (reference sequence). The CDR3 DNA reads as TGTGCCAGCAGTGACCAGGGGGCGAACACTGAAGCTTTCTTT. Residues: CASSDQGANTEAFF.

This chain connects TRBV27 to TRBJ2-3, with TRBD2 identical over 15 bases. CDR1 and CDR2 (germline): MNHEY, SMNVEV (reference sequence). The CDR3 length is 14 residues. The junction had 8 bases not matched to a gene; V was cut back by 5 bases and J by 14 bases. The CDR3 here is CASSPRTSGGAWYF. CDR3 sequence (DNA): TGTGCCAGCAGTCCCCGGACTAGCGGGGGGGCCTGGTATTTT.

The chain recombines TRBV2 with TRBJ1-5; D remains unclear. The CDR3 has 13 amino acids. Trimming removed 3 bases from V and 4 bases from J, with 7 bases in between. Germline assignment: CDR1 SNHLY and CDR2 FYNNEI. CDR3 sequence (DNA): TGTGCCAGCAGTGATCACCAGAATCAGCCCCAGCATTTT. Its translation: CASSDHQNQPQHF.

This sequence joins TRBV4-2 and TRBJ1-2; D perhaps matches TRBD1 (6 bases). The germline V gene encodes CDR1 LGHNA and CDR2 YNFKEQ. Trimming left V 0 bases short and J 0 bases short, with 8 bases between. CDR3 size: 15 residues. CDR3 amino acids: CASSQEGGANYGYTF. The CDR3 coding sequence is TGTGCCAGCAGCCAAGAAGGGGGGGCTAACTATGGCTACACCTTC.

The CDR3: CASTRGESWNEQFF. CDR3 in DNA: TGTGCCAGCACACGAGGCGAATCCTGGAATGAGCAGTTCTTC. V is TRBV6-5 and J is TRBJ2-1; no reliable D call. This CDR3 region has 14 residues. Per the germline V gene, CDR1 is MNHEY and CDR2 is SVGAGI. The germline V and J ends were trimmed by 7 bases and 7 bases, with 17 bases remaining between them.

This clone appeared once. This CDR3 is CASEVSSGANVLTF. The CDR3 DNA follows: TGTGCCTCTGAGGTCTCCTCTGGGGCCAACGTCCTGACTTTC. The chain employs TRBV19 and TRBJ2-6; no clear D gene. Trimming took 11 bases from V and 0 from J, leaving 11 bases between them. In germline, CDR1 is LNHDA, CDR2 SQIVND (reference sequence). The CDR3 has 14 amino acids.

V usage is TRBV27 and J usage is TRBJ2-7; D perhaps matches TRBD1 (5 bases). Germline lookup yields CDR1 MNHEY and CDR2 SMNVEV (reference sequence). V lost 6 bases to trimming and J lost 6 bases, with 12 bases between them. The CDR3 has 12 residues. The CDR3 region is CASSSGSGEQYF. The CDR3, as DNA: TGTGCCAGCAGCTCAGGGTCTGGCGAGCAGTACTTC.

The V call is TRBV7-9, the J call TRBJ2-7; D is possibly TRBD2 (6 bases). The CDR3 length is 15 residues. The germline V gene has CDR1 SEHNR and CDR2 FQNEAQ (reference sequence). V gave up 1 base and J gave up 5 bases, with 15 bases separating them. DNA of the CDR3: TGTGCCAGCAGCTTAGTTCGGGGGAGCCCCCACGAGCAGTACTTC. Amino acids: CASSLVRGSPHEQYF.

The genes are TRBV5-4 and TRBJ2-3, with 7 bases lining up with TRBD2. J was trimmed by 5 bases and V by 1 base; bases with no gene match: 7. This CDR3 has 15 amino acids. Germline CDR1 is SGHNT and CDR2 is YYREEE (reference sequence). In DNA, the CDR3 is TGTGCCAGCAGCTTGACTAGCGCAGGCAGAGATACGCAGTATTTT. The encoded protein is CASSLTSAGRDTQYF.

The chain is built from TRBV28 and TRBJ2-5; maybe TRBD1 (6 bases). The J call could be wrong; TRBJ2-7 is a better fit for the DNA end. Germline V CDR1 and CDR2: MDHEN, SYDVKM. This CDR3 has 14 amino acids. The CDR3 nucleotides are TGTGCCAGCACCCTTACAGGGACCCCTGGCGAGCAGTACTTC. This encodes CASTLTGTPGEQYF.

This clone was detected only a few times. This chain uses TRBV29-1 with TRBJ2-7, with D perhaps matching TRBD1 (6 bases). V was shortened by 7 bases and J by 3 bases, with 19 bases between the two germline ends. Germline CDR1 reads SQVTM; CDR2 reads ANQGSEA. The CDR3 is 14 residues long. This chain's CDR3 is CSAGSRDNYYEQYF. The CDR3 bases are TGCAGCGCTGGTAGCCGGGACAACTACTACGAGCAGTACTTC.

This rearrangement joins TRBV6-1 to TRBJ1-1, with unresolved D. Trimming removed 2 bases at V and 4 bases at J, with 11 bases between. The CDR3 spans 14 residues. CDR1 is MNHNS, CDR2 SASEGT, per germline. CDR3 region: CASSEPGISTEAFF. CDR3 in DNA: TGTGCCAGCAGTGAACCCGGGATAAGCACTGAAGCTTTCTTT.

This clone was counted between two and nine times. This chain connects TRBV6-1 to TRBJ1-1; D gene uncertain. Germline V CDR1 and CDR2: MNHNS, SASEGT. With 1 base removed from V and 4 bases from J, the gap between germline ends came to 4 bases. This CDR3 contains 12 residues. CDR3: CASSEGSTEAFF. In DNA form, the CDR3 reads TGTGCCAGCAGTGAAGGGAGCACTGAAGCTTTCTTT.

The chain joins TRBV5-6 to TRBJ1-6; 8 nucleotides match TRBD1. After removal of 4 bases from V and 8 bases from J, the junction contained 8 bases not matched to a gene. From germline, CDR1 is SGHDT and CDR2 YYEEEE. There are 15 residues in the CDR3. Written as DNA, the CDR3 is TGTGCCAGCAGCATGACGACAGGGGTCGATTCACCCCTCCACTTT. Residues: CASSMTTGVDSPLHF.

The V gene is TRBV5-5, the J gene TRBJ2-5; unclear D gene. CDR3 length: 14 residues. Between the trimmed V and J ends, which lost 1 base and 0 bases, there was a span of 7 bases. Germline V gives CDR1 SGHKS, CDR2 YYEKEE (reference sequence). CDR3 sequence (DNA): TGTGCCAGCAGCTTGAGAACTAACCAAGAGACCCAGTACTTC. Its translation is CASSLRTNQETQYF.

This chain links TRBV7-9 with TRBJ2-7; the match to TRBD1 covers 9 bases. Losses at the gene ends were 4 bases for V and 3 bases for J; bases not matched to a gene: 7. CDR3 length: 15 amino acids. Germline V CDR1 and CDR2: SEHNR, FQNEAQ (reference sequence). CDR3 bases: TGTGCCAGCAGCTCGATTTTGGGACAGGGCTACGAGCAGTACTTC. It encodes CASSSILGQGYEQYF.

The chain employs TRBV10-1 and TRBJ2-2; 16 nucleotides agree with TRBD2. The CDR3 is 17 amino acids. Germline CDR1 is WNHNN and CDR2 is SYGVQD (reference sequence). Trimming took 4 bases from V and 3 from J; bases not matched to a gene: 2. CDR3 region: CASSGGLAGGDTGELFF. CDR3 nucleotides: TGCGCCAGCAGTGGGGGACTAGCGGGAGGGGACACCGGGGAGCTGTTTTTT.

The chain couples TRBV7-2 to TRBJ2-7; 9 bases fit TRBD1. Germline CDR1 is SGHTA and CDR2 is FQGNSA. Trimming at V came to 5 bases and at J to 4 bases, leaving 6 bases not matched to a gene. CDR3 length: 14 residues. Written as DNA, the CDR3 is TGTGCCAGCAGCACCGGACAGGGGTATTACGAGCAGTACTTC. Protein: CASSTGQGYYEQYF.

V is TRBV23-1 and J is TRBJ2-5; 10 nucleotides agree with TRBD1. TRBV23-1 carries the ORF label, with uncertain function. The CDR3 contains 19 residues. V was pared by 1 base and J by 5 bases, with 16 bases of the junction left unmatched. The CDR3 is CASSQLEGRTGGLRETQYF. CDR3 sequence (DNA): TGCGCCAGCAGTCAATTAGAGGGACGGACAGGGGGATTGCGGGAGACCCAGTACTTC.

The J gene is TRBJ2-7, the V gene TRBV18; 8 bases align to TRBD1. The CDR3 sequence is 15 residues long. Germline V gives CDR1 KGHSH, CDR2 LQKENI. Unmatched junction bases numbered 5, after V lost 0 bases and J lost 4 bases. The CDR3 DNA reads TGTGCCAGCTCACCACCGGGGACAGGATGGTACGAGCAGTACTTC. It is translated as CASSPPGTGWYEQYF.

CDR3 bases: TGTGCCAGCAGCTCCCGACAGGGTCGGGGCACTGAAGCTTTCTTT. Encoded protein: CASSSRQGRGTEAFF. This chain joins TRBV7-2 and TRBJ1-1; TRBD1 agrees at 7 bases. V shed 4 bases, J shed 4 bases, and the junction held 9 bases outside the gene matches. The CDR3 length is 15 residues. Germline lookup yields CDR1 SGHTA and CDR2 FQGNSA.

This clone was counted a single time. The chain uses TRBV21-1 and TRBJ2-5; the table gives TRBD2 as D, unverified against the DNA. TRBV21-1 is a listed pseudogene. CDR3 length: 16 amino acids. CDR3 region: CASSNGLAGKGETQYF. The DNA of the CDR3 is TGTGCCAGCAGCAATGGGCTAGCGGGAAAGGGAGAGACCCAGTACTTC.